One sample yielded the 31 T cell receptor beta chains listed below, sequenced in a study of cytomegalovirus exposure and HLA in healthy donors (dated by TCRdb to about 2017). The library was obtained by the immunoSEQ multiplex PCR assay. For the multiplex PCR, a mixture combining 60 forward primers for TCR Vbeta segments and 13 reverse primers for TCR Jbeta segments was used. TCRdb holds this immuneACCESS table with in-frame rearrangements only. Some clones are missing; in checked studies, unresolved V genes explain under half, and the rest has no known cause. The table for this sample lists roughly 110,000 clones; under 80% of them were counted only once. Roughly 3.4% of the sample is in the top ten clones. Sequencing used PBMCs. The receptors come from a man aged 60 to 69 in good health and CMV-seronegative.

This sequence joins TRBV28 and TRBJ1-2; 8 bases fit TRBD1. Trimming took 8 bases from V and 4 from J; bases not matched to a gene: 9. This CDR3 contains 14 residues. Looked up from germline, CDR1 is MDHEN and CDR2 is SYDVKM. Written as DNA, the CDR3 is TGTGCCAGCCGCCTCCAGGGGGCGGGCTATGGCTACACCTTC. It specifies CASRLQGAGYGYTF.

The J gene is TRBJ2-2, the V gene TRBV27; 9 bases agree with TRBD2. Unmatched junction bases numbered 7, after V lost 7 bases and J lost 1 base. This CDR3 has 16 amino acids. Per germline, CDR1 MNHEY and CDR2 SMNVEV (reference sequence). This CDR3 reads CASTFASGVNTGELFF. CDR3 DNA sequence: TGTGCCAGCACTTTTGCTAGCGGGGTGAACACCGGGGAGCTGTTTTTT.

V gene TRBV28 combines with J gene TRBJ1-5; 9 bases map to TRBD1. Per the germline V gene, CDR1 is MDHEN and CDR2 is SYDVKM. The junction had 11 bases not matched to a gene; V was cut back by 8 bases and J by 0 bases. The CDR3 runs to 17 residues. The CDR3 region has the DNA TGTGCCAGCGTCCGGGACAGGGAGTATGTTAGCAATCAGCCCCAGCATTTT. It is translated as CASVRDREYVSNQPQHF.

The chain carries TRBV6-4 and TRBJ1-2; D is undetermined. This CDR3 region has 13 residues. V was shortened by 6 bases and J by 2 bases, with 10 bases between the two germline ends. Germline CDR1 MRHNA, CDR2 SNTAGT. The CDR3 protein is CASSPRGNYGYTF. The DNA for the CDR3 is TGTGCCAGCAGCCCCAGAGGGAACTATGGCTACACCTTC.

The CDR3 DNA reads as TGTGCTAGTGGTTTGGGCCAGGGGGCCTACAATGAGCAGTTCTTC. It translates to CASGLGQGAYNEQFF. V usage is TRBV12-5 and J usage is TRBJ2-1; 7 nucleotides match TRBD1. V was clipped by 1 base and J by 2 bases; unmatched bases: 2. Germline CDR1 is LGHNT and CDR2 is FRNRAP. This CDR3 is built from 15 residues.

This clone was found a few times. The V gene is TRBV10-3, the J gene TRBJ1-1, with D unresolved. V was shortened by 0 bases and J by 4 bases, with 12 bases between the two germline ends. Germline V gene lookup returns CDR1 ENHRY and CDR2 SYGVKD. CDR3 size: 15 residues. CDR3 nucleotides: TGTGCCATCAGTGAGTCGAGGGCCACGGCCACTGAAGCTTTCTTT. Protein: CAISESRATATEAFF.

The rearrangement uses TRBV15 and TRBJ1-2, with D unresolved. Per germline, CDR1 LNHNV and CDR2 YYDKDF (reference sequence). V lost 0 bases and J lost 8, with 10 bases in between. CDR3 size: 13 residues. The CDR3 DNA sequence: TGTGCCACCAGCAGAGACAGTTACAGCGGCTACACCTTC. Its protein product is CATSRDSYSGYTF. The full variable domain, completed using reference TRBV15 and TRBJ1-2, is DAMVIQNPRYQVTQFGKPVTLSCSQTLNHNVMYWYQQKSSQAPKLLFHYYDKDFNNEADTPDNFQSRRPNTSFCFLDIRSPGLGDTAMYLCATSRDSYSGYTFGSGTRLTVV.

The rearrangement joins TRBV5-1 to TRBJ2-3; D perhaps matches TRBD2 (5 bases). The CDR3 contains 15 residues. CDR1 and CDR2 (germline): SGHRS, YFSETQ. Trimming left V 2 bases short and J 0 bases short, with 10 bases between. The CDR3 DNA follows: TGCGCCAGCAGCTTCGGGATACCTAGCACAGATACGCAGTATTTT. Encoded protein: CASSFGIPSTDTQYF.

DNA of the CDR3: TGTGCCAGCAGTTTTGGACAGGGACTGAACACTGAAGCTTTCTTT. Translating it yields CASSFGQGLNTEAFF. The chain joins TRBV28 to TRBJ1-1; TRBD1 matches 8 bases. Germline V CDR1 and CDR2: MDHEN, SYDVKM. V shed 3 bases and J 0 bases; nucleotides not matched to a gene: 3. The CDR3 has 15 amino acids. Supplemented by reference TRBV28 and TRBJ1-1, the full variable domain reads DVKVTQSSRYLVKRTGEKVFLECVQDMDHENMFWYRQDPGLGLRLIYFSYDVKMKEKGDIPEGYSVSREKKERFSLILESASTNQTSMYLCASSFGQGLNTEAFFGQGTRLTVV.

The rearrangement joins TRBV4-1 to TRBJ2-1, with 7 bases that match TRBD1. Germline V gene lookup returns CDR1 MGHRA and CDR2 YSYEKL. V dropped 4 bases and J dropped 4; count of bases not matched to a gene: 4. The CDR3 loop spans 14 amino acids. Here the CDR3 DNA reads TGCGCCAGCAGCCCTAGGGACAGATACAATGAGCAGTTCTTC. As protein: CASSPRDRYNEQFF.

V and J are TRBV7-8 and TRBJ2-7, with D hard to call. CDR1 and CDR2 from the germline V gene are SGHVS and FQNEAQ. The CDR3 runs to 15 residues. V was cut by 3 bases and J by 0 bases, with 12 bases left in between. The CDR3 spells CASSFEVPRSYEQYF. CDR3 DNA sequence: TGTGCCAGCAGCTTTGAGGTCCCGCGCTCCTACGAGCAGTACTTC.

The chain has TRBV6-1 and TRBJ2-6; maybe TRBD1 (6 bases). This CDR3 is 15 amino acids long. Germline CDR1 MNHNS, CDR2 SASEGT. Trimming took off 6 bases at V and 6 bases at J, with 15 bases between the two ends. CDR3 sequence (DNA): TGTGCCAGCAGGGCGACAGGCGCGGTGGCCAACGTCCTGACTTTC. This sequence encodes CASRATGAVANVLTF.

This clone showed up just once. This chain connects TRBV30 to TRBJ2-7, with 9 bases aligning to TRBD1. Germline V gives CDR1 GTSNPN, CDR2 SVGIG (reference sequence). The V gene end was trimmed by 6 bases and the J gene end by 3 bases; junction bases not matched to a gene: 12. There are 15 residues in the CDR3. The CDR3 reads CACAGPGQGVYEQYF. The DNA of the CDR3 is TGTGCCTGTGCTGGACCGGGACAGGGAGTCTACGAGCAGTACTTC.

CDR3 residues: CASRLTVGPLHF. The CDR3 DNA is TGTGCCAGCAGATTGACAGTGGGGCCCCTCCACTTT. The chain combines TRBV6-5 with TRBJ1-6; D is possibly TRBD1 (5 bases). V was cut by 6 bases and J by 13 bases, with 13 bases left in between. This CDR3 contains 12 residues. Germline CDR1 reads MNHEY; CDR2 reads SVGAGI.

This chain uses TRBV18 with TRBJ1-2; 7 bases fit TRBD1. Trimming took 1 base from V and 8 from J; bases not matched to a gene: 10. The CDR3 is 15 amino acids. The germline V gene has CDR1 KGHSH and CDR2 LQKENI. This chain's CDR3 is CASSPLGTVYDGYTF. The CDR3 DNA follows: TGTGCCAGCTCACCACTGGGGACAGTCTATGACGGCTACACCTTC.

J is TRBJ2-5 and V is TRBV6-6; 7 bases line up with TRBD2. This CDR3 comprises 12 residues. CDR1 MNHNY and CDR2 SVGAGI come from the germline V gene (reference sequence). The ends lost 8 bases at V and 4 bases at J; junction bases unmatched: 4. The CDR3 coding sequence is TGTGCCAGCTCCTCTAGCGGAGAGACCCAGTACTTC. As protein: CASSSSGETQYF.

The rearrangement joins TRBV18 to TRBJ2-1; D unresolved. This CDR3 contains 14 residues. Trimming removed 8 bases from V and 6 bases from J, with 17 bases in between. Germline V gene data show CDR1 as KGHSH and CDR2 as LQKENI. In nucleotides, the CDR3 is TGTGCCAGCGGCGAGCGAATTGGTATCAATGAGCAGTTCTTC. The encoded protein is CASGERIGINEQFF.

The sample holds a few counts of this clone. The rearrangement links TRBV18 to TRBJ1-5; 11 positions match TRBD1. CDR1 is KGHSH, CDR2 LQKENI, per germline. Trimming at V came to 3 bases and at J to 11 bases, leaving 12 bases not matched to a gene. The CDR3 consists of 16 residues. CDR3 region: CASSPTGQGGVGTQHF. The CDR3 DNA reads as TGTGCCAGCTCACCGACGGGACAGGGGGGTGTTGGGACCCAGCATTTT.

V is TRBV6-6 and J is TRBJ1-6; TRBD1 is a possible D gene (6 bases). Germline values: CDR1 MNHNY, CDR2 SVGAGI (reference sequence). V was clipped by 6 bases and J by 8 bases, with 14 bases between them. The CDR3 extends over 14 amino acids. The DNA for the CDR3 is TGTGCCAGCAGGGAAGGACAGCTCCATTCACCCCTCCACTTT. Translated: CASREGQLHSPLHF.

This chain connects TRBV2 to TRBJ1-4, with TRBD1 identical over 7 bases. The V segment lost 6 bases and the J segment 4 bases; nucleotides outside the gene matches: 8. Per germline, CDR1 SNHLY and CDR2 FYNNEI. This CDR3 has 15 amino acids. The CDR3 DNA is TGTGCCAGCAGGGATGGACAGGCCTTTAATGAAAAACTGTTTTTT. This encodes CASRDGQAFNEKLFF. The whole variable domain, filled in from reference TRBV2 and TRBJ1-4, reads EPEVTQTPSHQVTQMGQEVILRCVPISNHLYFYWYRQILGQKVEFLVSFYNNEISEKSEIFDDQFSVERPDGSNFTLKIRSTKLEDSAMYFCASRDGQAFNEKLFFGSGTQLSVL.

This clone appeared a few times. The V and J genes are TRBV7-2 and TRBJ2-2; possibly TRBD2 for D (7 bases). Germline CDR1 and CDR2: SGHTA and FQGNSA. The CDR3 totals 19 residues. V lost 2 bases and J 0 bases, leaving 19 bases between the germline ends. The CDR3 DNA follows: TGTGCCAGCAGCTTATTTGGGAGGGGGTGGGGGGCGAACACCGGGGAGCTGTTTTTT. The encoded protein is CASSLFGRGWGANTGELFF.

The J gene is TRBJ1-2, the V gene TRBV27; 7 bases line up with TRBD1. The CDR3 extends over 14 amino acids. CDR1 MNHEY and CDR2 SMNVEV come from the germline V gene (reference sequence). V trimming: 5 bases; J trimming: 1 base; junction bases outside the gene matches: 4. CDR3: CASSRDSYNYGYTF. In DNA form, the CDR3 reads TGTGCCAGCAGTCGGGACAGCTATAACTATGGCTACACCTTC.

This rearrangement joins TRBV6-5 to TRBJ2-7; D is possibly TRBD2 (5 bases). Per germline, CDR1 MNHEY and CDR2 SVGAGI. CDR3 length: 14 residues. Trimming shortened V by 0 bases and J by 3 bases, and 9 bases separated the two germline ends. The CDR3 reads CASSYSTGIYEQYF. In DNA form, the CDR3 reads TGTGCCAGCAGTTACTCGACCGGGATCTACGAGCAGTACTTC.

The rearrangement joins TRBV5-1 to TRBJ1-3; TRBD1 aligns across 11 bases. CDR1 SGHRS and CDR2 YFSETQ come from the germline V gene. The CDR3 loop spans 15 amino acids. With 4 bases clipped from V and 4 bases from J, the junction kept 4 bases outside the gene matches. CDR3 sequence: CASSPGQGAGNTIYF. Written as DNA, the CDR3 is TGCGCCAGCAGCCCCGGACAGGGGGCAGGAAACACCATATATTTT.

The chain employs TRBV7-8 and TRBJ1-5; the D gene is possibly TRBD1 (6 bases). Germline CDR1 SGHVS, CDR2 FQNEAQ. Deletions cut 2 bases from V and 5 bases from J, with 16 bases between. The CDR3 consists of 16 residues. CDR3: CASSLMGAPKDQPQHF. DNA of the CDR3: TGTGCCAGCAGCTTAATGGGGGCGCCCAAAGATCAGCCCCAGCATTTT.

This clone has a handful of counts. The CDR3 nucleotides read TGTGCCAGCAGCTTACGTGGGGGACAGGGAGCCTACGAGCAGTACTTC. Translated, it gives CASSLRGGQGAYEQYF. This chain joins TRBV11-2 and TRBJ2-7; 9 positions match TRBD1. The V gene's germline CDR1 is SGHAT and CDR2 FQNNGV. The CDR3 totals 16 residues. V was pared by 2 bases and J by 2 bases, with 7 bases of the junction left unmatched.

The CDR3 nucleotides are TGTGCCAGCAGTCCACGGGACAGGGACTGGGTTTTATCCAAAAACATTCAGTACTTC. It is translated as CASSPRDRDWVLSKNIQYF. This chain links TRBV2 with TRBJ2-4, with 9 bases fitting TRBD1. V dropped 5 bases and J dropped 2; count of bases not matched to a gene: 16. The CDR3 consists of 19 residues. Germline V gene sequence: CDR1 SNHLY, CDR2 FYNNEI.

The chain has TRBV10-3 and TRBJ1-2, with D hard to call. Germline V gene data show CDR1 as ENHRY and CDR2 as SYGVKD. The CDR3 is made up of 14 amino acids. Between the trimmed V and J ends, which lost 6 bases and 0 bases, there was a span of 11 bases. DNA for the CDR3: TGTGCCATCAGCACCGACGCGGCTAACTATGGCTACACCTTC. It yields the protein CAISTDAANYGYTF.

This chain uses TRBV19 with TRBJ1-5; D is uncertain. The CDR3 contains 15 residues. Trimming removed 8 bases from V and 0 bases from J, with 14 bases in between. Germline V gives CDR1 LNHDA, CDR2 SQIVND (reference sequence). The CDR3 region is CASQLSWASNQPQHF. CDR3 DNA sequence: TGTGCCAGTCAGCTTAGTTGGGCTAGCAATCAGCCCCAGCATTTT.

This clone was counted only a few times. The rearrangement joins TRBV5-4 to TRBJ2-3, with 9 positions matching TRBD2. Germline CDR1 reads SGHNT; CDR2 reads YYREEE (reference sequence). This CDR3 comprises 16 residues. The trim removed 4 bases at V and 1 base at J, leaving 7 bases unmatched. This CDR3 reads CASSPAGGARTDTQYF. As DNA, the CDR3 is TGTGCCAGCAGCCCGGCGGGGGGGGCCCGCACAGATACGCAGTATTTT.

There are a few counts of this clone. CDR3 DNA: TGTGCCTGGAGTGCTCTGAACACCGGGGAGCTGTTTTTT. It codes for CAWSALNTGELFF. The gene calls are TRBV30 and TRBJ2-2; the D is unclear. Germline values: CDR1 GTSNPN, CDR2 SVGIG (reference sequence). There are 13 residues in the CDR3. V lost 1 base, J lost 1 base, and 4 bases lay in between. Full variable domain (remainder filled in from reference TRBV30 and TRBJ2-2): SQTIHQWPATLVQPVGSPLSLECTVEGTSNPNLYWYRQAAGRGLQLLFYSVGIGQISSEVPQNLSASRPQDRQFILSSKKLLLSDSGFYLCAWSALNTGELFFGEGSRLTVL.